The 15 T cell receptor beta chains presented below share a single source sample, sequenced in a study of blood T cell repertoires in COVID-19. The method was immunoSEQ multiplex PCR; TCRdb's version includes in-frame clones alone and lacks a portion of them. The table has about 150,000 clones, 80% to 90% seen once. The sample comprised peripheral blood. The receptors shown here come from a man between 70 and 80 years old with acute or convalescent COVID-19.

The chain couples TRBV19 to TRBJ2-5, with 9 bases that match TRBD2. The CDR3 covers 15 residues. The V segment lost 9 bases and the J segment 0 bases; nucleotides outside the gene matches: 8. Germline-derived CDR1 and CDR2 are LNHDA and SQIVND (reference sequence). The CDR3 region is CASSITSGYQETQYF. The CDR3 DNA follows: TGTGCCAGCTCCATAACTAGCGGGTACCAAGAGACCCAGTACTTC.

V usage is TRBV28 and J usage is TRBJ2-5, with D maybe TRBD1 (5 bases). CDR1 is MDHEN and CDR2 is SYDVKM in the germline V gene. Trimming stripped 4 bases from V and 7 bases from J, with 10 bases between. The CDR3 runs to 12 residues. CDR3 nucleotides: TGTGCCAGCAGTTCGTCAGGGTTGACCCAGTACTTC. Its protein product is CASSSSGLTQYF.

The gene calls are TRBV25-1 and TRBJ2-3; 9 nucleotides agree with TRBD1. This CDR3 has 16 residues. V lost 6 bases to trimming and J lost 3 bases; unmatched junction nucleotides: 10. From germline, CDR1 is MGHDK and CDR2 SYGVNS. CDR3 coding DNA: TGTGCCAGCAGCCCCGGGACAGGGTTTCCGACAGATACGCAGTATTTT. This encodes CASSPGTGFPTDTQYF.

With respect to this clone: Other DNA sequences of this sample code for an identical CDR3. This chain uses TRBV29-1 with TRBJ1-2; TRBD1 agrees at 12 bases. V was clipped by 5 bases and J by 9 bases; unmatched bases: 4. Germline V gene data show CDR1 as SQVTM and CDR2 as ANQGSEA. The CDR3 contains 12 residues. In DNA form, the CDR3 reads TGCAGCGTTTCCGGGACAGGGGGCCGCTACACCTTC. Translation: CSVSGTGGRYTF. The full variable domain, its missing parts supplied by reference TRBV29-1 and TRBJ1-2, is SAVISQKPSRDICQRGTSLTIQCQVDSQVTMMFWYRQQPGQSLTLIATANQGSEATYESGFVIDKFPISRPNLTFSTLTVSNMSPEDSSIYLCSVSGTGGRYTFGSGTRLTVV.

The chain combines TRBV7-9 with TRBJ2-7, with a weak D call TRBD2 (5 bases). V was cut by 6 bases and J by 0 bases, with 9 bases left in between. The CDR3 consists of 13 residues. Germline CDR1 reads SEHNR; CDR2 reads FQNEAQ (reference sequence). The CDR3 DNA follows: TGTGCCAGCAGTTTCGACTACTCCTACGAGCAGTACTTC. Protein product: CASSFDYSYEQYF.

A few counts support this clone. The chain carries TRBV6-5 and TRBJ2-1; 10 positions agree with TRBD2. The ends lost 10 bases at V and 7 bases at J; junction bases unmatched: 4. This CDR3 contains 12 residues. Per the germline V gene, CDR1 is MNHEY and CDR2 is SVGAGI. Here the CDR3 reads CATGLAANEQFF. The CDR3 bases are TGTGCCACAGGACTAGCGGCTAATGAGCAGTTCTTC.

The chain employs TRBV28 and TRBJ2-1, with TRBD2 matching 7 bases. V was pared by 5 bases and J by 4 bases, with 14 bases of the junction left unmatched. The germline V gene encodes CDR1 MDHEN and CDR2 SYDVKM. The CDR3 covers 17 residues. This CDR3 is CASSPGLGQLRYNEQFF. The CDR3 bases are TGTGCCAGCAGTCCCGGACTAGGCCAACTTCGATACAATGAGCAGTTCTTC.

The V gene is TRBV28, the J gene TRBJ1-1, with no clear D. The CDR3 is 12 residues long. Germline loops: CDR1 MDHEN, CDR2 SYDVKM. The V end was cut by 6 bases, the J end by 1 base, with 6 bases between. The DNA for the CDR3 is TGTGCCAGCAGAACTCGGAACACTGAAGCTTTCTTT. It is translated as CASRTRNTEAFF.

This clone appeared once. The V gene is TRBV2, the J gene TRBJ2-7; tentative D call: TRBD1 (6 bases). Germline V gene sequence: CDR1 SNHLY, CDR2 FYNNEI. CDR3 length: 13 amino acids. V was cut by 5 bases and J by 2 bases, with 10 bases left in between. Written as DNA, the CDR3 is TGTGCCAGCAGTCCAGGACAGACCTACGAGCAGTACTTC. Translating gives CASSPGQTYEQYF.

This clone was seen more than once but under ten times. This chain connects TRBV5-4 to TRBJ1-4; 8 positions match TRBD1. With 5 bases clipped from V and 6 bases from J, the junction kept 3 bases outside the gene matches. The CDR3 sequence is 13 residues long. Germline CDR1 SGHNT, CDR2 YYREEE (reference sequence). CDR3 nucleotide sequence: TGTGCCAGCAGTCCACAGGGGGATGAAAAACTGTTTTTT. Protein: CASSPQGDEKLFF.

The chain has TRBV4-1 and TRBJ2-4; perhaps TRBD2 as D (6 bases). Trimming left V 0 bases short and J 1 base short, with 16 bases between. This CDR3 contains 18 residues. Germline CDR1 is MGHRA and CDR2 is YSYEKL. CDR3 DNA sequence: TGCGCCAGCAGCCAAGAACGGGGCCTCGCGGGGGCCAAAAACATTCAGTACTTC. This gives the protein CASSQERGLAGAKNIQYF.

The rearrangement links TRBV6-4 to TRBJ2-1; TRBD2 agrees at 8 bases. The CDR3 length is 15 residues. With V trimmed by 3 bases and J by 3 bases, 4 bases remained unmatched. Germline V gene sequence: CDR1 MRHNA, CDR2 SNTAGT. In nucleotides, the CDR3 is TGTGCCAGCAGTGAGGAAGCGGGAGACTACAATGAGCAGTTCTTC. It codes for CASSEEAGDYNEQFF.

The CDR3, as DNA: TGTGCCAGCTCACCAGGGTGGGGCGAGACCCAGTACTTC. It codes for CASSPGWGETQYF. This chain links TRBV18 with TRBJ2-5; D possibly corresponds to TRBD1 (5 bases). There are 13 residues in the CDR3. Germline assignment: CDR1 KGHSH and CDR2 LQKENI. With 2 bases removed from V and 5 bases from J, the gap between germline ends came to 9 bases.

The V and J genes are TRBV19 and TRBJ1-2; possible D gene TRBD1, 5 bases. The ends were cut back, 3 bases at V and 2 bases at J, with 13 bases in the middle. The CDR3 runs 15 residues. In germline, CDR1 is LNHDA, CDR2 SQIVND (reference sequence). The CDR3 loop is CASSMGTGGNYGYTF. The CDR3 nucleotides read TGTGCCAGTAGTATGGGGACTGGGGGGAACTATGGCTACACCTTC.

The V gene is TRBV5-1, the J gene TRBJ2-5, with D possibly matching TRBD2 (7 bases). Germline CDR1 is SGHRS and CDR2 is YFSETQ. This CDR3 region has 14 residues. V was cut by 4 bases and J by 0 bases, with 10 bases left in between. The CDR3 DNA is TGCGCCAGCAGCGGGGGGGACAACCAAGAGACCCAGTACTTC. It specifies CASSGGDNQETQYF.